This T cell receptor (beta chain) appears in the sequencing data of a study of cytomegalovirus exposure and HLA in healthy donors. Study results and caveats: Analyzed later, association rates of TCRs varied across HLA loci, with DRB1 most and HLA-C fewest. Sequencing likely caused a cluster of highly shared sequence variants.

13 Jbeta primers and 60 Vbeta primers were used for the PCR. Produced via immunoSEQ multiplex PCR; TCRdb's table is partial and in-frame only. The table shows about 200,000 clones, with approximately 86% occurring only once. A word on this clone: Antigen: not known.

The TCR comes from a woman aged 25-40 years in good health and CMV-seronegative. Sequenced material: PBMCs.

DNA of the CDR3: TGTGCCAGCAGTAACAGGGGTGGAGAGCAGTACTTC. The encoded protein is CASSNRGGEQYF. The chain has TRBV28 and TRBJ2-7, with 7 bases identical to TRBD1. CDR1 MDHEN and CDR2 SYDVKM come from the germline V gene. Trimming took 5 bases from V and 7 from J; bases not matched to a gene: 5. This CDR3 contains 12 residues.